These 2 T cell receptor beta chains share one sample of origin, sequenced in a study of CD4 T cells in relation to SARS-CoV-2 and coronaviruses. CD4+ T cells from unexposed donors were obtained before the COVID-19 pandemic (2011-2018). The cells were cultured for under twelve days before CD4+ T cells were isolated. Profiled with immunoSEQ multiplex PCR; TCRdb holds only in-frame clones, not every one. Seen here are about 14,000 clones, roughly 80% observed once, and the top ten hold around 28%. These receptors are not linked to any known antigen. The source material was CD4+ T cells from PBMCs, cultured in vitro. All receptors come from a human donor in good health.

CDR3 sequence reads: CASSLESSGVYEQYF. The CDR3 nucleotides read TGTGCCAGCAGCTTAGAGTCCAGCGGGGTATACGAGCAGTACTTC. The chain joins TRBV7-9 to TRBJ2-7; 7 nucleotides align to TRBD2. The germline V gene has CDR1 SEHNR and CDR2 FQNEAQ (reference sequence). There are 15 residues in the CDR3. Unmatched junction bases numbered 7, after V lost 1 base and J lost 4 bases. The variable domain in full, completed from reference TRBV7-9 and TRBJ2-7, reads DTGVSQNPRHKITKRGQNVTFRCDPISEHNRLYWYRQTLGQGPEFLTYFQNEAQLEKSRLLSDRFSAERPKGSFSTLEIQRTEQGDSAMYLCASSLESSGVYEQYFGPGTRLTVT.

The V and J genes are TRBV18 and TRBJ2-7; D remains unclear. Germline CDR1 and CDR2: KGHSH and LQKENI. Trimming took 2 bases from V and 5 from J, leaving 7 bases between them. The CDR3 is 12 residues long. CDR3: CASSPNSDEQYF. In DNA form, the CDR3 reads TGTGCCAGCTCACCAAATTCAGACGAGCAGTACTTC.